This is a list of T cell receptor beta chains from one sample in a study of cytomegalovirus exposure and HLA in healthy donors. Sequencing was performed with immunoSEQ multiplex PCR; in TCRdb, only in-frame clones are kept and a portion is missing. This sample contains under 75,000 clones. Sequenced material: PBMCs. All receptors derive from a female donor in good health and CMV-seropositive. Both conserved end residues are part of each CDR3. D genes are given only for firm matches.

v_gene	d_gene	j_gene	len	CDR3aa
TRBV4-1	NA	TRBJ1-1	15	CASSQLGSGNTEAFF
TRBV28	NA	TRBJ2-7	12	CATRQYAYEQYF
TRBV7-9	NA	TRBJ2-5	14	CASSQTEGRETQYF
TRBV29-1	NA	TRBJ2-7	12	CSVGPSSYEQYF
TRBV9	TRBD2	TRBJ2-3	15	CASAGGTSAGGTQYF
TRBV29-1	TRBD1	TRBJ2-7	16	CSVEDWGTGGKYEQYF
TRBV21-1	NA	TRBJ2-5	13	CASSQRAGETQYF
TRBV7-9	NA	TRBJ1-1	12	CASSLWSTEAFF
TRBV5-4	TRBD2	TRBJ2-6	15	CASSGGVSGANVLTF
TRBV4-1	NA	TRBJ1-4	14	CASSQRATNEKLFF
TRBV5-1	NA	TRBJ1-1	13	CASRLRGNTEAFF
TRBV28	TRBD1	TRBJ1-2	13	CASSMGTEWGYTF
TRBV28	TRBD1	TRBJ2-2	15	CASRRQGPLPGELFF
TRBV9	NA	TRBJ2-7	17	CASSSQVGTNVPYEQYF
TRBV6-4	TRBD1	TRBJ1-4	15	CASSDMQGDSEKLFF
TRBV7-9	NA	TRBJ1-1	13	CASSLDPSTAAFF
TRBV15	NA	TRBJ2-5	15	CATSRDTGGSGTQYF
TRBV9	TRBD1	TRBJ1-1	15	CASSTGQGADTEAFF
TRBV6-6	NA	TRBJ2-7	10	CASCEDEQYF
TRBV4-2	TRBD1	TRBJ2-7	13	CASSLDRARQQYF
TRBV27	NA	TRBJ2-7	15	CASSFEAGDPYEQYF
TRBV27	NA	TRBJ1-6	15	CASSLVSSYNSPLHF
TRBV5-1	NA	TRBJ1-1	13	CASSLGEYTEAFF
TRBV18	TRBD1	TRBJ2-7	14	CASSSTGGQYEQYF
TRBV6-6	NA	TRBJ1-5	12	CASVGANQPQHF
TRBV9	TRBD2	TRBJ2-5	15	CASNLAGGDQETQYF
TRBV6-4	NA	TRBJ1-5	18	CASSPEARQSPSNQPQHF
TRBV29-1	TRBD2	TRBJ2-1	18	CSAQKGLAGGRTYNEQFF
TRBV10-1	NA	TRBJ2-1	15	CASSQDLNSYNEQFF
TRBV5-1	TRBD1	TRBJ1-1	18	CASSLRSPGTGSDTEAFF
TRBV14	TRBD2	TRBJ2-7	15	CASSRPAGTTLIQYF
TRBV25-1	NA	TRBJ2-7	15	CASSEIAQNSYEQYF
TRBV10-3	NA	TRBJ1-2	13	CAISGAGGYGYTF
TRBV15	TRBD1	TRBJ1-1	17	CATSRPGTGVGYTEAFF
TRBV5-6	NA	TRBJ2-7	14	CASSLGQPSYEQYF
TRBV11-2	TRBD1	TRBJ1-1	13	CASSGQGGTEAFF
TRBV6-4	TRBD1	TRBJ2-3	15	CASSDRTGSTDTQYF
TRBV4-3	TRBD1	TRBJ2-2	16	CASSPTGTANTGELFF
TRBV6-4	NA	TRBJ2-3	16	CASSAESPGGTDTQYF
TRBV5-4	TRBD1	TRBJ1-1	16	CASSSGQGAPNTEAFF
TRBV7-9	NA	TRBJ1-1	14	CASSLELGVTEAFF
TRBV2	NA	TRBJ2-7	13	CALQRGLGVEQYF
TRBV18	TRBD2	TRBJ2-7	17	CASSPGDGAGGLYEQYF
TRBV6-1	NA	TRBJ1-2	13	CASSQSGVYGYTF
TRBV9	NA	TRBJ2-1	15	CASSVEDSSYNEQFF
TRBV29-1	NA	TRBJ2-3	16	CSGNANTGTFTDTQYF